The source of this T cell receptor beta chain is a study of vaccination and CD4 T cells after COVID-19. V dropped 2 bases and J dropped 1 base, with 9 bases sitting between them. The CDR3 is 15 residues long. CDR1 is SGHRS and CDR2 is YFSETQ in the germline V gene. Treatment described: approximately 10-day PBMC culture with coronavirus spike peptide pools or control peptides (ViraFEST assay). The Oncomine TCR Beta short-read assay sequenced DNA from cultured CD4+ T cells. Genomic DNA was isolated from cultured CD4+ T cells. MiXCR, applied by TCRdb to the PCR reads, yields one record per CDR3 protein. The table has fewer than 15,000 distinct CDR3 sequences, roughly half seen once; the top ten hold over 15%. In this sample, this clonotype turned up once. Its specificity is not known.

This TCR derives from a human donor who had recovered from COVID-19. The genes are TRBV5-1 and TRBJ2-2; the D is unclear. The source material was CD4+ T cells from blood, cultured in vitro. The CDR3 spells CASSFSLLNTGELFF. The CDR3 nucleotides read TGCGCCAGCAGCTTCTCCTTGCTGAACACCGGGGAGCTGTTTTTT.